This T cell receptor (beta chain) was retrieved from a study of blood T cell repertoires in COVID-19. Study as a whole: Donors in the United States, Italy and Spain gave samples during acute or convalescent COVID-19. T cells, B-cell-depleted T cells, or PBMCs supplied cDNA or gDNA.

In the authors' methods: Using reference gene primer amplification, nucleated cell counts were estimated. The protocol was immunoSEQ multiplex PCR, while the TCRdb copy is restricted to in-frame clones and leaves out a portion. V, J and clone size are those of that table, while D and trimming were read from the DNA. The sample contains more than 80,000 clones, roughly 85% of which appear only once. The V gene's germline CDR1 is LGHNA and CDR2 YNFKEQ. This CDR3 contains 15 residues. Trimming took 0 bases from V and 8 from J; bases not matched to a gene: 9. Specimen: peripheral blood. The rearrangement uses TRBV4-2 and TRBJ1-2; 7 nucleotides align to TRBD1. The receptor was isolated from a human donor in a cohort sampled during active COVID-19. The chain's CDR3 is CASSQDFGGGQGYTF. The CDR3 nucleotides are TGTGCCAGCAGCCAAGATTTCGGAGGGGGCCAGGGCTACACCTTC.